The 14 T cell receptor beta chains below all came from one sample that was sequenced in a study of T cells in narcolepsy. Profiling relied on immunoSEQ multiplex PCR, and the TCRdb table lists in-frame clones only, not all of them. The sample has about 25,000 clones, about 83% seen once. Sequencing used CD45RA- memory CD4+ T cells from PBMCs. These receptors were collected from a human donor with narcolepsy.

The chain links TRBV5-1 to TRBJ1-2; the D is unclear. V gave up 5 bases and J gave up 1 base, with 15 bases separating them. This CDR3 region has 15 residues. Germline CDR1 and CDR2: SGHRS and YFSETQ. The CDR3 DNA sequence: TGCGCCAGCAGAGTCTGGGCAGCCGATAACTATGGCTACACCTTC. It yields the protein CASRVWAADNYGYTF. The variable domain in full, completed from reference TRBV5-1 and TRBJ1-2, reads KAGVTQTPRYLIKTRGQQVTLSCSPISGHRSVSWYQQTPGQGLQFLFEYFSETQRNKGNFPGRFSGRQFSNSRSEMNVSTLELGDSALYLCASRVWAADNYGYTFGSGTRLTVV.

The chain combines TRBV11-2 with TRBJ2-2; unclear D gene. V lost 1 base to trimming and J lost 4 bases, with 10 bases between them. Per the germline V gene, CDR1 is SGHAT and CDR2 is FQNNGV. The CDR3 spans 15 residues. CDR3: CASSLVVGITGELFF. CDR3 sequence (DNA): TGTGCCAGCAGCTTAGTGGTCGGAATCACCGGGGAGCTGTTTTTT.

The chain is built from TRBV14 and TRBJ1-3; 7 nucleotides agree with TRBD1. Trimming removed 3 bases from V and 0 bases from J; junction bases left unmatched: 5. The CDR3 is 16 residues long. The V gene's germline CDR1 is SGHDN and CDR2 FVKESK. CDR3: CASSHGQARSGNTIYF. The CDR3 DNA is TGTGCCAGCAGCCACGGACAGGCCCGCTCTGGAAACACCATATATTTT.

The chain uses TRBV5-1 and TRBJ1-1, with D tentatively TRBD1 (6 bases). V dropped 0 bases and J dropped 0 bases, with 21 bases sitting between them. The germline V gene has CDR1 SGHRS and CDR2 YFSETQ. The CDR3 consists of 19 residues. Here the CDR3 reads CASSLAILPGQRMNTEAFF. The CDR3 region has the DNA TGCGCCAGCAGCTTGGCCATTCTCCCGGGACAACGGATGAACACTGAAGCTTTCTTT.

The chain joins TRBV18 to TRBJ2-7, with TRBD1 matching 8 bases. CDR1 is KGHSH, CDR2 LQKENI, per germline. This CDR3 is 18 amino acids long. Losses at the gene ends were 6 bases for V and 7 bases for J; bases not matched to a gene: 23. This CDR3 is CASSGRGQTGTGVQEQYF. CDR3 DNA: TGTGCCAGCTCGGGCCGAGGACAAACCGGGACAGGAGTACAGGAGCAGTACTTC.

The chain has TRBV7-9 and TRBJ2-3; TRBD2 agrees at 10 bases. This CDR3 is 18 amino acids long. Germline CDR1 reads SEHNR; CDR2 reads FQNEAQ (reference sequence). V lost 5 bases to trimming and J lost 4 bases; unmatched junction nucleotides: 15. For the CDR3, the DNA is TGTGCCAGCAGCCCACTAGCGGGGTATCGAGGGGTGGCAGATACGCAGTATTTT. As protein: CASSPLAGYRGVADTQYF.

Concerning this clone itself: Germline and junction disagree at one end, which may indicate a read error. The chain links TRBV4-3 to TRBJ1-1; no clear D. CDR1 and CDR2 from the germline V gene are LGHNA and YSLEER. This CDR3 is built from 15 residues. The CDR3 reads CASTQGRVVNTEAFF. The CDR3 coding sequence is TGCGCCAGCACCCAAGGTAGGGTGGTGAACACTGAAGCTTTCTTT.

This clone was observed once. The chain employs TRBV7-9 and TRBJ1-5, with D unresolved. Germline V lookup: CDR1 SEHNR, CDR2 FQNEAQ (reference sequence). The CDR3 is 14 residues long. V was shortened by 5 bases and J by 2 bases, with 10 bases between the two germline ends. The CDR3: CASSLGIGNQPQHF. The CDR3 nucleotides are TGTGCCAGCAGCCTAGGAATAGGCAATCAGCCCCAGCATTTT.

This chain links TRBV16 with TRBJ1-2; D is uncertain. Germline V lookup: CDR1 KGHSY, CDR2 FQNENV. This CDR3 has 15 residues. V gave up 0 bases and J gave up 4 bases, with 12 bases separating them. CDR3 residues: CASSQSRIPLYGYTF. The CDR3 DNA is TGTGCCAGCAGCCAATCCCGGATCCCCCTCTATGGCTACACCTTC.

The chain links TRBV11-3 to TRBJ1-1; no clear D gene. CDR1 and CDR2 (germline): SGHNT, YENEEA. This CDR3 comprises 13 residues. Trimming removed 4 bases at V and 0 bases at J, with 6 bases between. CDR3 in DNA: TGTGCCAGCAGCTCCAGAGTGAACACTGAAGCTTTCTTT. It is translated as CASSSRVNTEAFF.

The chain recombines TRBV4-1 with TRBJ2-5; D unresolved. Germline CDR1 and CDR2: MGHRA and YSYEKL. This CDR3 has 14 residues. Trimming left V 1 base short and J 3 bases short, with 9 bases between. The CDR3 region is CASSQGGTEETQYF. The CDR3 DNA reads as TGCGCCAGCAGCCAAGGGGGAACGGAAGAGACCCAGTACTTC.

This clone was counted once. The CDR3 sequence is CASSLTPYLGEQFF. The CDR3 bases are TGTGCCAGCAGCTTAACACCCTACTTAGGGGAGCAGTTCTTC. The V and J genes are TRBV7-8 and TRBJ2-1; D is unresolved. Trimming removed 2 bases from V and 10 bases from J, with 15 bases in between. Germline V lookup: CDR1 SGHVS, CDR2 FQNEAQ. This CDR3 is built from 14 residues.

The genes are TRBV19 and TRBJ2-7; D unclear. CDR3 length equals 15 residues. From germline, CDR1 is LNHDA and CDR2 SQIVND (reference sequence). Trimming stripped 1 base from V and 0 bases from J, with 10 bases between. The CDR3 loop is CASSIGAVPSYEQYF. The CDR3 DNA sequence: TGTGCCAGTAGTATAGGGGCAGTACCCTCCTACGAGCAGTACTTC.

The CDR3 is CASSYSTRGSYEQYF. For the CDR3, the DNA is TGTGCCAGCAGTTACTCGACAAGGGGCTCCTACGAGCAGTACTTC. The chain carries TRBV6-5 and TRBJ2-7; the D gene is possibly TRBD1 (5 bases). This CDR3 contains 15 residues. Deletions cut 0 bases from V and 0 bases from J, with 9 bases between. Germline-derived CDR1 and CDR2 are MNHEY and SVGAGI.